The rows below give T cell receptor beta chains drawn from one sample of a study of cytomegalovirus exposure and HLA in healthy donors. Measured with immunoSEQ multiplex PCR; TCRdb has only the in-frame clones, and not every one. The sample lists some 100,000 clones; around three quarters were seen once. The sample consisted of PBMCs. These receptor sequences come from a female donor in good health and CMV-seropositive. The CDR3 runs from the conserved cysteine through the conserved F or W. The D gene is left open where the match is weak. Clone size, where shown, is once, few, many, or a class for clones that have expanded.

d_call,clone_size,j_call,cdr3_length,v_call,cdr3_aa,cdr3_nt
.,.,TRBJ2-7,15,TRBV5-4,CASSPRFGAAYEQYF,TGTGCCAGCAGCCCCAGGTTTGGGGCGGCCTACGAGCAGTACTTC
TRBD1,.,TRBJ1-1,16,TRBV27,CASSPWGQGAGTEAFF,TGTGCCAGCAGTCCCTGGGGACAGGGGGCAGGGACTGAAGCTTTCTTT
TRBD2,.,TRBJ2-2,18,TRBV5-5,CASSLGGSGGASTGELFF,TGTGCCAGCAGCTTGGGGGGTAGCGGGGGGGCGAGCACCGGGGAGCTGTTTTTT
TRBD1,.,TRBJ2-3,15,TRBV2,CASKTDRGRTDTQYF,TGTGCCAGCAAGACCGACAGGGGGAGAACAGATACGCAGTATTTT
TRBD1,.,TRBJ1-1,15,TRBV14,CASSQRTGGGTEAFF,TGTGCCAGCAGCCAGAGGACAGGGGGGGGCACTGAAGCTTTCTTT
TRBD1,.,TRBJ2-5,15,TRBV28,CASSSDRGQQETQYF,TGTGCCAGCAGTTCCGACAGGGGGCAGCAAGAGACCCAGTACTTC
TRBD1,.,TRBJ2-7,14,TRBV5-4,CASSAGTGQYEQYF,TGTGCCAGCAGTGCCGGGACAGGGCAGTACGAGCAGTACTTC
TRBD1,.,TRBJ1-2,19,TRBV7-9,CSSSRQRPGQGGGNYGYTF,TGTTCCAGCAGCCGACAACGTCCGGGACAGGGGGGCGGTAACTATGGCTACACCTTC
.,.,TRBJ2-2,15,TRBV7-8,CASSLGQGGAGELFF,TGTGCCAGCAGCTTAGGACAGGGAGGCGCCGGGGAGCTGTTTTTT
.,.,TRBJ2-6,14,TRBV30,CAWTRGSGANVLTF,TGTGCCTGGACGCGGGGCTCTGGGGCCAACGTCCTGACTTTC
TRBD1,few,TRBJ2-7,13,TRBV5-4,CASREGTGGEQYF,TGTGCCAGCAGGGAGGGGACAGGGGGCGAGCAGTACTTC
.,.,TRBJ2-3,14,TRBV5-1,CASRTQAGTDTQYF,TGCGCCAGCAGGACCCAAGCGGGCACAGATACGCAGTATTTT
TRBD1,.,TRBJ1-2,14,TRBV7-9,CSSSRTGASYGYTF,TGTTCCAGCAGCCGCACAGGGGCCTCCTATGGCTACACCTTC
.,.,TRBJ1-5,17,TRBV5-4,CASSLARPGHSNQPQHF,TGTGCCAGCAGCTTGGCTCGTCCAGGGCATAGCAATCAGCCCCAGCATTTT
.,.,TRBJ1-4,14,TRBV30,CAWSSKGGVEKLFF,TGTGCCTGGAGTTCGAAGGGGGGGGTTGAAAAACTGTTTTTT
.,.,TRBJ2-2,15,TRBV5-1,CASSFPGENTGELFF,TGCGCCAGCAGCTTCCCCGGGGAGAACACCGGGGAGCTGTTTTTT
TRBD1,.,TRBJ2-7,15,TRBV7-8,CASSTSGQGTYEQYF,TGTGCCAGCAGCACCAGCGGACAGGGAACCTACGAGCAGTACTTC
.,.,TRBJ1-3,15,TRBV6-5,CASSYSRAGGNTIYF,TGTGCCAGCAGTTACTCGAGGGCGGGTGGAAACACCATATATTTT
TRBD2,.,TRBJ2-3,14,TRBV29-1,CSVEDLAGADTQYF,TGCAGCGTTGAAGATCTTGCGGGAGCAGATACGCAGTATTTT
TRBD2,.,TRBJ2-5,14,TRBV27,CASSGLAGQETQYF,TGTGCCAGCAGTGGGCTAGCGGGCCAAGAGACCCAGTACTTC
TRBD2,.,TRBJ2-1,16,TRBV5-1,CASSLGLAVSYNEQFF,TGCGCCAGCAGCTTGGGGCTAGCGGTCTCCTACAATGAGCAGTTCTTC
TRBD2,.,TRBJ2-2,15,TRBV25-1,CASSGLAGGPGELFF,TGTGCCAGCAGCGGACTAGCGGGGGGGCCCGGGGAGCTGTTTTTT
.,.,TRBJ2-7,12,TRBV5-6,CASSLLGDEQYF,TGTGCCAGCAGCCTGCTCGGGGACGAGCAGTACTTC
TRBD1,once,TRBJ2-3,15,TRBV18,CASSGTATSTDTQYF,TGTGCCAGCTCCGGGACAGCAACTAGCACAGATACGCAGTATTTT
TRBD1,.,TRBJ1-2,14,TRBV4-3,CASSQGPDRDGYTF,TGCGCCAGCAGCCAAGGTCCGGACAGGGATGGCTACACCTTC
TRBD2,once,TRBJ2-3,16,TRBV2,CASSDWRIAGADTQYF,TGTGCCAGCAGTGATTGGAGAATAGCGGGAGCAGATACGCAGTATTTT
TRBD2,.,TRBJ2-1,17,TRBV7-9,CASSPRTSGRAGNEQFF,TGTGCCAGCAGCCCCAGGACTAGCGGGAGGGCCGGCAATGAGCAGTTCTTC
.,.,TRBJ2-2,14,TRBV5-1,CASSLVRNTGELFF,TGCGCCAGCAGCTTGGTCAGAAACACCGGGGAGCTGTTTTTT
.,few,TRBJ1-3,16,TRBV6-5,CASSYAGGSSGNTIYF,TGTGCCAGCAGTTACGCGGGAGGGAGCTCTGGAAACACCATATATTTT
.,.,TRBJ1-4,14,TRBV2,CASKGVGTNEKLFF,TGTGCCAGCAAAGGGGTCGGGACTAATGAAAAACTGTTTTTT
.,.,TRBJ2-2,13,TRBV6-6,CASSPVRTGELFF,TGTGCCAGCAGCCCCGTTCGCACCGGGGAGCTGTTTTTT
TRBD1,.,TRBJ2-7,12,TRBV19,CASGTGGYEQYF,TGTGCCAGCGGGACAGGGGGCTACGAGCAGTACTTC
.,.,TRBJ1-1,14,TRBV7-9,CASSLGGTGTEAFF,TGTGCCAGCAGCTTAGGTGGGACTGGCACTGAAGCTTTCTTT
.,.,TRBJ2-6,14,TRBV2,CASSGARGANVLTF,TGTGCCAGCAGTGGAGCGCGGGGGGCCAACGTCCTGACTTTC
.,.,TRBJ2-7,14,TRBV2,CASNTRGPFYEQYF,TGTGCCAGCAACACCAGGGGCCCTTTTTACGAGCAGTACTTC
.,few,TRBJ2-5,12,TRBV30,CALGRGGGEQYF,TGTGCTCTTGGGCGAGGGGGCGGGGAGCAGTACTTC
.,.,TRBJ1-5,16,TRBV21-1,CASSTGTGTGEQPQHF,TGTGCCAGCAGCACGGGGACCGGGACAGGGGAACAGCCCCAGCATTTT
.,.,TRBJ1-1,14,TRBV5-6,CASSFQGSDTEAFF,TGTGCCAGCAGCTTCCAGGGGTCCGACACTGAAGCTTTCTTT
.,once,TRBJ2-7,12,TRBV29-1,CSVQGSSYEQYF,TGCAGCGTCCAGGGATCCTCGTACGAGCAGTACTTC
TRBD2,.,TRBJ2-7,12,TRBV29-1,CSASSGVHEQYF,TGCAGCGCCTCTAGCGGAGTCCACGAGCAGTACTTC
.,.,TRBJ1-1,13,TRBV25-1,CASSLAVNTEAFF,TGTGCCAGCAGTTTGGCGGTGAACACTGAAGCTTTCTTT
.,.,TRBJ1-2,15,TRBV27,CASSLLPGTTYGYTF,TGTGCCAGCAGTTTACTCCCAGGGACAACCTATGGCTACACCTTC
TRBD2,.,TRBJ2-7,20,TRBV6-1,CASSEPRTSGRARSTYEQYF,TGTGCCAGCAGTGAACCCCGGACTAGCGGGAGGGCCCGAAGCACCTACGAGCAGTACTTC